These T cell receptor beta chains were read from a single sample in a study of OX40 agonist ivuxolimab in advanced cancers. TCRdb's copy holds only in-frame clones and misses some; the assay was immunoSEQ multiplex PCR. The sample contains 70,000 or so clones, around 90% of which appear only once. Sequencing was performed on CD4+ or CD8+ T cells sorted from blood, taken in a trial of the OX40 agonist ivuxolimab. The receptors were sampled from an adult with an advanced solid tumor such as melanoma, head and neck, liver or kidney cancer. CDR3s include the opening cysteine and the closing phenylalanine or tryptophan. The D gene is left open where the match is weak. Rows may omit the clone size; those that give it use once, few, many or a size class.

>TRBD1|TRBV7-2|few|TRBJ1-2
TGTGCCAGCACAGAGGGGACAGGGCACTATGGCTACACCTTC
CASTEGTGHYGYTF
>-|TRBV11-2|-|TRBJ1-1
TGTGCCAGCAGGGGGGCAGGGGTGAACACTGAAGCTTTCTTT
CASRGAGVNTEAFF
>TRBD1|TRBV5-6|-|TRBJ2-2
TGTGCCAGCAGTCGACCGGGACAGGGGAAAACCGGGGAGCTGTTTTTT
CASSRPGQGKTGELFF
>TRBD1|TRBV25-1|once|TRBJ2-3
TGTGCCAGCAGTGGGACAGGGCGCACAGATACGCAGTATTTT
CASSGTGRTDTQYF
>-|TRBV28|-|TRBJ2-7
TGTGCCAACACACCTGAATTGGGTATTTTGGACTACGAGCAGTACTTC
CANTPELGILDYEQYF
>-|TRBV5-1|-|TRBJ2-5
TGCGCCAGCAGGAAGGGTTCCGTAGAGACCCAGTACTTC
CASRKGSVETQYF
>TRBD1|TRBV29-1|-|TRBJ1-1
TGCAGCGTGGAGGGGGCGGTCACTGAAGCTTTCTTT
CSVEGAVTEAFF
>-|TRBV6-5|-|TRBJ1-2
TGTGCCAGCAGTGATATGGCGCTGGGAGGCTACACCTTC
CASSDMALGGYTF
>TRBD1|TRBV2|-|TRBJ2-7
TGTGCCAGCAGTGAGAGCCGACAGGGGGCCAACGAGCAGTACTTC
CASSESRQGANEQYF
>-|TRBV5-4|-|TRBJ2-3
TGTGCCAGCAGCTCAAGGGCGGAGACAGATACGCAGTATTTT
CASSSRAETDTQYF
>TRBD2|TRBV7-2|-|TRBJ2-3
TGTGCCAGCAGCTTGATGACTAGCGGGAGTCTTGTTACGCAGTATTTT
CASSLMTSGSLVTQYF
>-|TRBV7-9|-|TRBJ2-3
TGTGCCAGCAGCTTACACGACCTCACAGATACGCAGTATTTT
CASSLHDLTDTQYF
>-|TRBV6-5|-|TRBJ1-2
TGTGCCAGCAGTTCGAGTCAGAGTGGCTACACCTTC
CASSSSQSGYTF
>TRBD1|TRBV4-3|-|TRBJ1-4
TGCGCCAGCAGCCCCGGGACAGGGGTGGAAAAACTGTTTTTT
CASSPGTGVEKLFF
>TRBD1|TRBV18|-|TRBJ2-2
TGTGCCAGCTCCCCGGACAGGGGGCTGTGGGAGCTGTTTTTT
CASSPDRGLWELFF
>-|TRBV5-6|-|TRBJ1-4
TGTGCCAGCAGCTTGGGGGACCGGCGCAGGGCCGAAAAACTGTTTTTT
CASSLGDRRRAEKLFF
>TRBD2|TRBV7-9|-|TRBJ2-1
TGTGCCAGCAGCCTACGACCGGGACTAGCGGGAGGCAATGAGCAGTTCTTC
CASSLRPGLAGGNEQFF
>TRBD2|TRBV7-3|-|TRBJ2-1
TGTGCCAGCAGCACCCAGGCGGGAGGGGGTAATGAGCAGTTCTTC
CASSTQAGGGNEQFF
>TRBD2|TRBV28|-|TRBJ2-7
TGTGCCAGCAGTCGAACTCCGGGACTAGCGGGAGGGCCCTACGAGCAGTACTTC
CASSRTPGLAGGPYEQYF
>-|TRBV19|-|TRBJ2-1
TGTGCCAGTAGTATTGGTGGGAGTCGGGGGAGCTCCTACAATGAGCAGTTCTTC
CASSIGGSRGSSYNEQFF
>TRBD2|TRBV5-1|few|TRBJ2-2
TGCGCCAGCAGCCTCCCGGGACTAGCGAGTACCAGGGAGCTGTTTTTT
CASSLPGLASTRELFF
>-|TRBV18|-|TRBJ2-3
TGTGCCAGCTCACCACCGACAGATACGCAGTATTTT
CASSPPTDTQYF
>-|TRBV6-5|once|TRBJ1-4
TGTGCCAGCAGTTACCAGTCTAATGAAAAACTGTTTTTT
CASSYQSNEKLFF
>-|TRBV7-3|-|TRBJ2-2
TGTGCCAGCAGTCAGAACAGGGTGGCCGGGGAGCTGTTTTTT
CASSQNRVAGELFF
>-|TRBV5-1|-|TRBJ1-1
TGCGCCAGCTCCCCGGAACGAAGAGGCACTGAAGCTTTCTTT
CASSPERRGTEAFF
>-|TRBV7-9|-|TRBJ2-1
TGTGCCAGCAGCTTGGCGGGTTTCAATGAGCAGTTCTTC
CASSLAGFNEQFF